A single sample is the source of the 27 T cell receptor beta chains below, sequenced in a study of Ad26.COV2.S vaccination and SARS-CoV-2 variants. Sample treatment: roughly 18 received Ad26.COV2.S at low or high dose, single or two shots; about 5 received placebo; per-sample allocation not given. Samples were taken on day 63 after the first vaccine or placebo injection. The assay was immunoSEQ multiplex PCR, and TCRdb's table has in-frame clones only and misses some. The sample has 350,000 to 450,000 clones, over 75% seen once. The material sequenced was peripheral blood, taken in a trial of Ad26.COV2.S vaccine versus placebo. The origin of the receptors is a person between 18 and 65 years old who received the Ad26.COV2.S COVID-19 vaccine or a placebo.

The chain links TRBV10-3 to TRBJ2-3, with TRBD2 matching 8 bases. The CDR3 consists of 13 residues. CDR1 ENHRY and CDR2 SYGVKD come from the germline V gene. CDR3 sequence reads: CATRRGAGDTQYF. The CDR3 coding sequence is TGTGCGACCAGGCGGGGGGCTGGAGATACGCAGTATTTT.

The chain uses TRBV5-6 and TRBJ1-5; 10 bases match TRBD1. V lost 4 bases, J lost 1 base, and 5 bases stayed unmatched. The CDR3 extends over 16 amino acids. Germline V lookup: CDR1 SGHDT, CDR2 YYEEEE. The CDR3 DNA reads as TGTGCCAGCAGCCCGGGGACAGGGGAGAGCAATCAGCCCCAGCATTTT. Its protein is CASSPGTGESNQPQHF.

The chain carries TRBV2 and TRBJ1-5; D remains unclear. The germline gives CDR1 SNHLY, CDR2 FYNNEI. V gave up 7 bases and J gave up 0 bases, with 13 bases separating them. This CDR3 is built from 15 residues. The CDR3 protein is CASNPGRRSNQPQHF. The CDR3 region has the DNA TGTGCCAGCAATCCAGGACGCCGTAGCAATCAGCCCCAGCATTTT.

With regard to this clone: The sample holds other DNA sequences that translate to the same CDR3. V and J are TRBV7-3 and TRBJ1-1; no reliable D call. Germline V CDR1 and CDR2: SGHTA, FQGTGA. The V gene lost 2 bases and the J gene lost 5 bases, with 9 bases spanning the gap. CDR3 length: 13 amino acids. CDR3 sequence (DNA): TGTGCCAGCAGCTTAGGGCTGGGAACTGAAGCTTTCTTT. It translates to CASSLGLGTEAFF.

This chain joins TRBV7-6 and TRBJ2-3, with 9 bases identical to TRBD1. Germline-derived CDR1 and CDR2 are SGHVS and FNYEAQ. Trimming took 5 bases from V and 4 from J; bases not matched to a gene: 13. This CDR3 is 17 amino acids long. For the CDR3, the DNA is TGTGCCAGCAGCCAATCGACACAGGGGGCGTTCGCAGATACGCAGTATTTT. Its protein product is CASSQSTQGAFADTQYF.

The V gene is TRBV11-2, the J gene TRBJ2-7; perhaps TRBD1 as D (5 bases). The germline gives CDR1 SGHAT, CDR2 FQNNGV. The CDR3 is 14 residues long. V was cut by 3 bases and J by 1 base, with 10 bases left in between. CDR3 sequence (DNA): TGTGCCAGCAGCTTGGAGACAGATTCCTACGAGCAGTACTTC. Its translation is CASSLETDSYEQYF.

The CDR3 DNA reads as TGTGCCAGCAGCAATAGGGGGGGGCAGGAGAGAGAAAAACTGTTTTTT. This sequence encodes CASSNRGGQEREKLFF. V usage is TRBV5-4 and J usage is TRBJ1-4; D might be TRBD1 (6 bases). The CDR3 totals 16 residues. V was cut by 4 bases and J by 8 bases, with 21 bases left in between. In germline, CDR1 is SGHNT, CDR2 YYREEE (reference sequence).

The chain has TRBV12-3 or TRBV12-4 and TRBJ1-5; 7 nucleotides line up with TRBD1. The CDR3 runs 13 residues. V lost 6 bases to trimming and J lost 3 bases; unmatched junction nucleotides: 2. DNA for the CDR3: TGTGCCAGCAGGACAGGGCACAATCAGCCCCAGCATTTT. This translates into CASRTGHNQPQHF.

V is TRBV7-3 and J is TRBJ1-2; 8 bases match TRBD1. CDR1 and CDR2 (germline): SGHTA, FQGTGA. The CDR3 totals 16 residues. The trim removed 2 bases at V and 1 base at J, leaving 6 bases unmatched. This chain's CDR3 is CASSLGGQEYNYGYTF. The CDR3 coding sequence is TGTGCCAGCAGCTTAGGGGGACAGGAGTATAACTATGGCTACACCTTC. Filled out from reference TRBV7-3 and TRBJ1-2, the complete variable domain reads GAGVSQTPSNKVTEKGKYVELRCDPISGHTALYWYRQSLGQGPEFLIYFQGTGAADDSGLPNDRFFAVRPEGSVSTLKIQRTERGDSAVYLCASSLGGQEYNYGYTFGSGTRLTVV.

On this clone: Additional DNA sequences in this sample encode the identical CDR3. CDR3 sequence reads: CSVEGGNTEAFF. CDR3 DNA sequence: TGCAGCGTTGAAGGCGGAAACACTGAAGCTTTCTTT. The chain uses TRBV29-1 and TRBJ1-1; no clear D. CDR1 is SQVTM and CDR2 is ANQGSEA in the germline V gene. V lost 1 base, J lost 2 bases, and 5 bases lay in between. The CDR3 is 12 residues long.

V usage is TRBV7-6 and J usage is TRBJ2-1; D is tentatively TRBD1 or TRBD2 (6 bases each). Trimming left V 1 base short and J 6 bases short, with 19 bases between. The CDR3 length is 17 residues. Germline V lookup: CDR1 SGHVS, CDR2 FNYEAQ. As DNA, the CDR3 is TGTGCCAGCAGCTTAGTCCCCGAACGGGGGCTACTCAATGAGCAGTTCTTC. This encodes CASSLVPERGLLNEQFF.

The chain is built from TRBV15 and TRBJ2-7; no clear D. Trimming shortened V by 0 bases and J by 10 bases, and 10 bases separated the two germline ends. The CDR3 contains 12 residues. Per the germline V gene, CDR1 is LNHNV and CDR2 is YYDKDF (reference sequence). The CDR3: CATSRDRISQYF. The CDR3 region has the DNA TGTGCCACCAGCAGAGATCGGATTTCTCAGTACTTC.

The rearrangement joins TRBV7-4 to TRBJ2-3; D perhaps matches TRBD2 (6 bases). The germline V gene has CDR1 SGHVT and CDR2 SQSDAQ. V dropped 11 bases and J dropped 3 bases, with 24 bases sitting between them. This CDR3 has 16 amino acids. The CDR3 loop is CAGDGGPVSCTDTQYF. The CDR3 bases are TGTGCCGGCGACGGAGGGCCAGTTTCATGTACAGATACGCAGTATTTT.

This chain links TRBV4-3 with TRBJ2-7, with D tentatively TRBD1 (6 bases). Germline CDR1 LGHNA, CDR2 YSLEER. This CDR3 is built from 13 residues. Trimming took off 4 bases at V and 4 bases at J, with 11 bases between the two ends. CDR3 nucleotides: TGCGCCAGCAGCCCGGACAGAAGTTACGAGCAGTACTTC. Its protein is CASSPDRSYEQYF.

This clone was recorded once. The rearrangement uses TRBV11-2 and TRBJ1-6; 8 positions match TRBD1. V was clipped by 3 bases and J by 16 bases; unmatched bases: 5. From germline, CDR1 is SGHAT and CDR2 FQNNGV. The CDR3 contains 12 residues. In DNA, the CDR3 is TGTGCCAGCAGCTTCTCCCGGGACAGGCTCCACTTT. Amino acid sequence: CASSFSRDRLHF.

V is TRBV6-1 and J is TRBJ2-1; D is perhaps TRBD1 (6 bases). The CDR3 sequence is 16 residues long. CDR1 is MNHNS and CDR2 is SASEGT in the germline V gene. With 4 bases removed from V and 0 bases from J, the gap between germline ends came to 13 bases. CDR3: CASSVWDTFSYNEQFF. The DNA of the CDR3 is TGTGCCAGCAGTGTGTGGGACACCTTCTCCTACAATGAGCAGTTCTTC.

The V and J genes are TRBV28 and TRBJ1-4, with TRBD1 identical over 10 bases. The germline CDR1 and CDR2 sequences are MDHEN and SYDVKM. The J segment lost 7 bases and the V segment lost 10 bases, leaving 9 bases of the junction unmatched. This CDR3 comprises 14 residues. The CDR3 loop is CATFLDRGGEKLFF. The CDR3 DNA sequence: TGTGCCACCTTTCTGGACAGGGGGGGTGAAAAACTGTTTTTT.

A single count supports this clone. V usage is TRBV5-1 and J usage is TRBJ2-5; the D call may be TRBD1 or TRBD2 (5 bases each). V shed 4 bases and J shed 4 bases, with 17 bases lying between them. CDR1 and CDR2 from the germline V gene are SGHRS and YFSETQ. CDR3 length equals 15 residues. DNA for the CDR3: TGCGCCAGCAGCCGGAGCCCCCAGGGAGCAGAGACCCAGTACTTC. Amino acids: CASSRSPQGAETQYF.

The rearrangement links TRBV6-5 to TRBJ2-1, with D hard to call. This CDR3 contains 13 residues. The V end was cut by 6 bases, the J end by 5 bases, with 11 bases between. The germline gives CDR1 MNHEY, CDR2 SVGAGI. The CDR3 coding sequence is TGTGCCAGCAGCCGCACTATTAACAATGAGCAGTTCTTC. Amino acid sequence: CASSRTINNEQFF.

CDR3 nucleotides: TGCGCCAGCAGCCAGCACAGGGGCCCCTATGGCTACACCTTC. This codes for CASSQHRGPYGYTF. The chain joins TRBV4-3 to TRBJ1-2; 7 nucleotides agree with TRBD1. The germline gives CDR1 LGHNA, CDR2 YSLEER. Germline trimming cut 3 bases from V and 4 bases from J; bases unmatched to any gene: 5. This CDR3 has 14 residues.

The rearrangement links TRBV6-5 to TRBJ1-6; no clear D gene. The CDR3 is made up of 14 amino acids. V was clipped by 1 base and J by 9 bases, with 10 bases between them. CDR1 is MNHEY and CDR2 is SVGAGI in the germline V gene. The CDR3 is CASSYLNRASPLHF. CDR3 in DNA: TGTGCCAGCAGTTACTTGAATCGGGCTTCACCCCTCCACTTT.

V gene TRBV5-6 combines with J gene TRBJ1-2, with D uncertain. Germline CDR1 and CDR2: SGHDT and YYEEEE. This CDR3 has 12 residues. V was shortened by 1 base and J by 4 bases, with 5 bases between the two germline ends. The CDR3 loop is CASSLWSYGYTF. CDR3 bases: TGTGCCAGCAGCTTGTGGAGCTATGGCTACACCTTC.

The CDR3 here is CASSVGGTEAFF. The CDR3 DNA sequence: TGTGCCAGCAGCGTAGGGGGCACTGAAGCTTTCTTT. This sequence joins TRBV11-2 and TRBJ1-1; a weak D match, TRBD1 (6 bases). This CDR3 contains 12 residues. Looked up from germline, CDR1 is SGHAT and CDR2 is FQNNGV. V was shortened by 5 bases and J by 4 bases, with 8 bases between the two germline ends. The variable domain in full, with the rest retrieved from reference TRBV11-2 and TRBJ1-1, is EAGVAQSPRYKIIEKRQSVAFWCNPISGHATLYWYQQILGQGPKLLIQFQNNGVVDDSQLPKDRFSAERLKGVDSTLKIQPAKLEDSAVYLCASSVGGTEAFFGQGTRLTVV.

CDR3 sequence: CAWSLQHPEAFF. The CDR3 DNA is TGTGCCTGGAGTTTACAGCATCCTGAAGCTTTCTTT. The chain combines TRBV30 with TRBJ1-1; no firm D call. The CDR3 loop spans 12 amino acids. V dropped 2 bases and J dropped 6 bases, with 10 bases sitting between them. The V gene's germline CDR1 is GTSNPN and CDR2 SVGIG (reference sequence).

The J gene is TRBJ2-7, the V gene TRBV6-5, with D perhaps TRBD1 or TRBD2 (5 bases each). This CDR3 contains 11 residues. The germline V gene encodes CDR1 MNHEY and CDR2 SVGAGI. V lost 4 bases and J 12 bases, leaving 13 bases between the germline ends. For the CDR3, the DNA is TGTGCCAGCAGTTCGGGGCCGAGGGGGTACTTC. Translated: CASSSGPRGYF.

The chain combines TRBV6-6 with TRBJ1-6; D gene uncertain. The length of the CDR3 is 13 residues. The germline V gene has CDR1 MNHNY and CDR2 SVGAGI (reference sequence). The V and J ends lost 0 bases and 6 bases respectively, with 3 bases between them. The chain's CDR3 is CASSYSANSPLHF. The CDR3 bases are TGTGCCAGCAGTTACTCCGCTAATTCACCCCTCCACTTT.

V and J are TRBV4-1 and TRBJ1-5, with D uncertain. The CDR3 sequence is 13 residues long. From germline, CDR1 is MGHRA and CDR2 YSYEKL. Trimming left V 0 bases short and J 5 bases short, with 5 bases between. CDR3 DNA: TGCGCCAGCAGCCAAGATTGGGATCAGCCCCAGCATTTT. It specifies CASSQDWDQPQHF.